The 14 T cell receptor beta chains below come from one sample, sequenced in a study of cytomegalovirus exposure and HLA in healthy donors. 13 Jbeta primers and 60 Vbeta primers were used for the PCR. Method: immunoSEQ multiplex PCR; TCRdb's copy keeps in-frame clones and lacks some. The sample gives roughly 250,000 clones, under 80% of which show up once; 2% to 2.5% is in the top ten. The sequenced sample consisted of PBMCs. All receptors derive from a female donor in good health and CMV-seronegative.

This clone turned up a few times. The gene calls are TRBV7-9 and TRBJ1-1; TRBD1 agrees at 8 bases. V shed 0 bases, J shed 5 bases, and the junction held 5 bases outside the gene matches. This CDR3 contains 15 residues. Germline V CDR1 and CDR2: SEHNR, FQNEAQ (reference sequence). CDR3: CASSLAQGARTEAFF. The DNA of the CDR3 is TGTGCCAGCAGCTTAGCGCAGGGGGCGAGGACTGAAGCTTTCTTT.

The sample holds a few counts of this clone. The rearrangement links TRBV5-1 to TRBJ2-3; 8 nucleotides agree with TRBD2. Losses at the gene ends were 5 bases for V and 1 base for J; bases not matched to a gene: 15. The CDR3 has 18 amino acids. Germline CDR1 and CDR2: SGHRS and YFSETQ. CDR3 nucleotide sequence: TGCGCCAGCAGTCCACAGGAGAAAGCGGGAGCGGGCACAGATACGCAGTATTTT. Its protein product is CASSPQEKAGAGTDTQYF.

The chain carries TRBV4-1 and TRBJ2-1; D remains ambiguous. The CDR3 consists of 13 residues. The V gene's germline CDR1 is MGHRA and CDR2 YSYEKL. Trimming pared 4 bases from V and 7 bases from J, leaving 11 bases between. Here the CDR3 DNA reads TGCGCCAGCAGCCTCACCAAGAGGAATGAGCAGTTCTTC. This translates into CASSLTKRNEQFF.

The chain carries TRBV11-1 and TRBJ2-1; 8 nucleotides align to TRBD1. J was trimmed by 1 base and V by 5 bases; bases with no gene match: 7. Looked up from germline, CDR1 is SGHAT and CDR2 is FQDESV (reference sequence). The CDR3 runs 16 residues. The CDR3 sequence is CASSRHRGESYNEQFF. DNA for the CDR3: TGTGCCAGCAGCCGACACAGGGGGGAGTCCTACAATGAGCAGTTCTTC.

The chain uses TRBV11-3 and TRBJ1-3, with 7 bases fitting TRBD1. In germline, CDR1 is SGHNT, CDR2 YENEEA. The V segment lost 3 bases and the J segment 4 bases; nucleotides outside the gene matches: 3. This CDR3 is 14 amino acids long. The CDR3: CASSLGTAGNTIYF. The CDR3 DNA reads TGTGCCAGCAGCTTGGGGACAGCCGGAAACACCATATATTTT.

This clone occurred a few times. The chain uses TRBV7-9 and TRBJ1-5; a weak D match, TRBD1 (5 bases). The germline V gene encodes CDR1 SEHNR and CDR2 FQNEAQ (reference sequence). The CDR3 spans 16 residues. V lost 8 bases and J lost 0, with 17 bases in between. The CDR3, as DNA: TGTGCCAGCGAGGCGGGGGGAGGTGTTAGCAATCAGCCCCAGCATTTT. Translating gives CASEAGGGVSNQPQHF.

The CDR3 loop is CASSNKGGEKLFF. The DNA of the CDR3 is TGTGCCAGCAGTAATAAAGGGGGTGAAAAACTGTTTTTT. This chain uses TRBV25-1 with TRBJ1-4; TRBD1 might be the D (6 bases). CDR3 length equals 13 residues. Trimming took off 5 bases at V and 7 bases at J, with 11 bases between the two ends. Looked up from germline, CDR1 is MGHDK and CDR2 is SYGVNS.

The chain uses TRBV29-1 and TRBJ1-1, with TRBD1 identical over 7 bases. The V gene end was trimmed by 8 bases and the J gene end by 1 base; junction bases not matched to a gene: 4. Germline CDR1 is SQVTM and CDR2 is ANQGSEA. The CDR3 is made up of 12 amino acids. The CDR3: CSPGQANTEAFF. CDR3 nucleotides: TGCAGCCCCGGACAGGCGAACACTGAAGCTTTCTTT.

The chain recombines TRBV19 with TRBJ2-7, with 12 bases identical to TRBD2. CDR1 is LNHDA and CDR2 is SQIVND in the germline V gene (reference sequence). Trimming took 4 bases from V and 2 from J; bases not matched to a gene: 6. The CDR3 loop spans 16 amino acids. CDR3 nucleotides: TGTGCCAGTAGTAGTCTAGCGGGAGGGCCCCCCTACGAGCAGTACTTC. As protein: CASSSLAGGPPYEQYF. Using reference TRBV19 and TRBJ2-7 for the parts outside the CDR3, the full variable domain is DGGITQSPKYLFRKEGQNVTLSCEQNLNHDAMYWYRQDPGQGLRLIYYSQIVNDFQKGDIAEGYSVSREKKESFPLTVTSAQKNPTAFYLCASSSLAGGPPYEQYFGPGTRLTVT.

The rearrangement joins TRBV6-1 to TRBJ2-2; TRBD1 matches 10 bases. Germline V gene lookup returns CDR1 MNHNS and CDR2 SASEGT. The CDR3 has 15 amino acids. V trimming: 6 bases; J trimming: 2 bases; junction bases outside the gene matches: 3. The CDR3 DNA reads as TGTGCCAGCAGCCGGGACAGGGGTAACACCGGGGAGCTGTTTTTT. Protein sequence: CASSRDRGNTGELFF.

This sequence joins TRBV7-9 and TRBJ1-2; tentatively, D is TRBD1 (5 bases). This CDR3 is 15 amino acids long. The germline V gene has CDR1 SEHNR and CDR2 FQNEAQ (reference sequence). V was shortened by 5 bases and J by 4 bases, with 17 bases between the two germline ends. This chain's CDR3 is CASSPGLSSFYGYTF. The CDR3 DNA is TGTGCCAGCAGCCCGGGACTATCCTCGTTCTATGGCTACACCTTC.

The V and J genes are TRBV7-8 and TRBJ2-7; 9 nucleotides align to TRBD2. After removal of 1 base from V and 1 base from J, the junction contained 2 bases not matched to a gene. Germline assignment: CDR1 SGHVS and CDR2 FQNEAQ. This CDR3 spans 15 amino acids. The CDR3 reads CASSLVAGASYEQYF. The CDR3 DNA follows: TGTGCCAGCAGCTTAGTAGCGGGGGCTTCCTACGAGCAGTACTTC.

Comments on this clone: The junction differs from germline at one of its ends, possibly a read error. The rearrangement links TRBV7-2 to TRBJ2-1; weak D call: TRBD2 (6 bases). Germline assignment: CDR1 SGHTA and CDR2 FQGNSA. The CDR3 is made up of 11 amino acids. The CDR3 bases are TGTGCCAGCAGCCTGATGGGACTGCCGGTCTTC. Protein sequence: CASSLMGLPVF.

The rearrangement joins TRBV4-2 to TRBJ2-1; no clear D gene. The CDR3 has 13 amino acids. Germline V gene data show CDR1 as LGHNA and CDR2 as YNFKEQ. V gave up 0 bases and J gave up 7 bases, with 7 bases separating them. The CDR3 nucleotides are TGTGCCAGCAGCCAAGATCTCCTAAATGAGCAGTTCTTC. It yields the protein CASSQDLLNEQFF.